This T cell receptor (beta chain) came from a study of blood T cell repertoires in COVID-19. Study-level background: The samples span acute and convalescent COVID-19 from the United States, Italy and Spain. The analysed material was cDNA or gDNA that came from T cells, B-cell-depleted T cells, or PBMCs.

In Seattle, patients joined the study during active infection and were tracked longitudinally. The CDR3 runs 19 residues. From germline, CDR1 is LGHDT and CDR2 YNNKEL (reference sequence). V lost 0 bases, J lost 8 bases, and 18 bases stayed unmatched. Authors' analysis steps: Amplification from reference gene primers served as the basis for estimated nucleated cell counts. The repertoire was sequenced with immunoSEQ multiplex PCR; TCRdb's copy has only in-frame clones and lacks some. That table is the source of V, J and clone size, and D and trimming were worked out from the DNA. In the table there are 100,000 to 150,000 clones, approximately 89% of which are singletons.

The chain uses TRBV3-1 (or the pseudogene TRBV3-2) and TRBJ2-3; 9 bases fit TRBD2. The sample taken for sequencing was peripheral blood. The TCR originated in a woman aged 65 to 85 with COVID-19, enrolled during active disease. The CDR3 nucleotides are TGTGCCAGCAGCCAAGATCTTGAGGGGACTAGCATGTTTTCGGGTACGCAGTATTTT. Translating it yields CASSQDLEGTSMFSGTQYF.